This TCR beta chain was sequenced during a study of blood T cell repertoires in COVID-19. Overall study context: Specimens from acute and convalescent COVID-19 originated in the United States, Italy and Spain.

Self-reported history from a screening survey and questionnaire set each donor's cohort. Sequencing was performed with immunoSEQ multiplex PCR; in TCRdb, only in-frame clones are kept and a portion is missing. The profile shows about 440,000 clones, 70% to 90% of them singletons. V dropped 4 bases and J dropped 4 bases, with 8 bases sitting between them. This CDR3 is built from 13 residues. The V gene's germline CDR1 is SNHLY and CDR2 FYNNEI. Sequencing was performed on PBMCs or T cells enriched from blood (not recorded which). This receptor was identified in a woman in her late teens or twenties with acute COVID-19. The chain carries TRBV2 and TRBJ1-5; no clear D. CDR3 loop: CASSVSFNQPQHF. Here the CDR3 DNA reads TGTGCCAGCAGTGTCAGTTTTAATCAGCCCCAGCATTTT.